This is a list of T cell receptor beta chains from one sample in a study of technical replicates of blood from a handful of donors. Assay used: immunoSEQ multiplex PCR; TCRdb lists only in-frame clones, some missing. The data show around 80,000 clones, with roughly 90% seen just once and less than 0.5% held by the top ten. Sequenced input: T cells isolated from PBMCs. The receptors derive from a human donor in good health. The conserved cysteine and the conserved F or W are not part of the CDR3 here. The D gene is left open where the match is weak. Rows may omit the clone size; those that give it use once, few, many or a size class.

j_gene: TRBJ2-2
abundance: -
v_gene: TRBV10-3
d_gene: TRBD2
CDR3aa: AITGLAGSPDGTGELF

j_gene: TRBJ1-1
abundance: -
v_gene: TRBV2
d_gene: -
CDR3aa: ASSEGEVNTEAF

j_gene: TRBJ2-3
abundance: -
v_gene: TRBV27
d_gene: -
CDR3aa: ASSLSGVSTDTQY

j_gene: TRBJ1-1
abundance: -
v_gene: TRBV6-5
d_gene: -
CDR3aa: ASRGGVMNTEAF

j_gene: TRBJ2-5
abundance: -
v_gene: TRBV18
d_gene: -
CDR3aa: ASSPQETQETQY

j_gene: TRBJ2-7
abundance: -
v_gene: TRBV11-1
d_gene: -
CDR3aa: ASSPPRYTYEQY

j_gene: TRBJ2-5
abundance: -
v_gene: TRBV9
d_gene: TRBD1
CDR3aa: ASSVRASTGQETQY

j_gene: TRBJ2-1
abundance: once
v_gene: TRBV11-3
d_gene: -
CDR3aa: ASSLNGGSGDEQF

j_gene: TRBJ2-1
abundance: -
v_gene: TRBV4-2
d_gene: -
CDR3aa: ASSQKGGYNEQF

j_gene: TRBJ2-2
abundance: -
v_gene: TRBV7-9
d_gene: -
CDR3aa: ASSLGTDTGELF

j_gene: TRBJ2-1
abundance: once
v_gene: TRBV11-2
d_gene: -
CDR3aa: ASTLGGGAYNEQF

j_gene: TRBJ2-5
abundance: -
v_gene: TRBV28
d_gene: -
CDR3aa: ASSFNHNQETQY

j_gene: TRBJ2-5
abundance: once
v_gene: TRBV7-2
d_gene: TRBD1
CDR3aa: ASSLSTGAARETQY

j_gene: TRBJ1-1
abundance: -
v_gene: TRBV4-3
d_gene: -
CDR3aa: ASSHDSMNTEAF

j_gene: TRBJ2-1
abundance: -
v_gene: TRBV7-9
d_gene: TRBD1
CDR3aa: ASSWTGQEQF

j_gene: TRBJ2-1
abundance: -
v_gene: TRBV6-1
d_gene: -
CDR3aa: ASSEPGEYYNEQF

j_gene: TRBJ1-2
abundance: few
v_gene: TRBV7-3
d_gene: TRBD1
CDR3aa: ASSLKTGQSYGYT

j_gene: TRBJ1-1
abundance: -
v_gene: TRBV6-1
d_gene: TRBD1
CDR3aa: ASSLKQGANTEAF

j_gene: TRBJ2-7
abundance: -
v_gene: TRBV4-3
d_gene: TRBD2
CDR3aa: ASSQAARGGEQY

j_gene: TRBJ1-1
abundance: -
v_gene: TRBV28
d_gene: -
CDR3aa: ASSLPAGSTEAF

j_gene: TRBJ2-1
abundance: -
v_gene: TRBV30
d_gene: -
CDR3aa: AWSVSLVVNEQF

j_gene: TRBJ2-7
abundance: -
v_gene: TRBV4-2
d_gene: TRBD2
CDR3aa: ASSQGLERGSYEQY

j_gene: TRBJ2-7
abundance: -
v_gene: TRBV14
d_gene: -
CDR3aa: ASSHRSDSYEQY

j_gene: TRBJ2-3
abundance: -
v_gene: TRBV2
d_gene: TRBD2
CDR3aa: ASTQLAGGTDTQY

j_gene: TRBJ2-1
abundance: -
v_gene: TRBV7-8
d_gene: -
CDR3aa: ASSVVGRYNEQF

j_gene: TRBJ2-1
abundance: once
v_gene: TRBV2
d_gene: TRBD2
CDR3aa: ALGASGTREQF

j_gene: TRBJ1-5
abundance: few
v_gene: TRBV7-2
d_gene: -
CDR3aa: ASSSLVNQPQH

j_gene: TRBJ2-2
abundance: once
v_gene: TRBV5-6
d_gene: TRBD2
CDR3aa: ASSLLADTGELF

j_gene: TRBJ2-7
abundance: -
v_gene: TRBV5-1
d_gene: -
CDR3aa: ASSRERDEQY

j_gene: TRBJ2-2
abundance: -
v_gene: TRBV9
d_gene: TRBD2
CDR3aa: ASSVAVGSGVGELF

j_gene: TRBJ2-3
abundance: -
v_gene: TRBV5-1
d_gene: -
CDR3aa: ASTDGYTQY

j_gene: TRBJ2-2
abundance: -
v_gene: TRBV10-1
d_gene: TRBD1
CDR3aa: ASSRDSSFTGELF

j_gene: TRBJ1-2
abundance: few
v_gene: TRBV4-2
d_gene: -
CDR3aa: ASSQEWGSDSYGYT

j_gene: TRBJ1-2
abundance: -
v_gene: TRBV2
d_gene: TRBD1
CDR3aa: ASSMPGDRENYGYT

j_gene: TRBJ1-4
abundance: -
v_gene: TRBV18
d_gene: -
CDR3aa: ASSQTMAVQNEKLF

j_gene: TRBJ1-1
abundance: -
v_gene: TRBV7-7
d_gene: -
CDR3aa: ASSPILRDMGTEAF

j_gene: TRBJ2-1
abundance: -
v_gene: TRBV6-5
d_gene: -
CDR3aa: ASRYTQGGDNEQF

j_gene: TRBJ2-7
abundance: -
v_gene: TRBV4-1
d_gene: TRBD2
CDR3aa: ASSPVAGSYEQY

j_gene: TRBJ1-2
abundance: -
v_gene: TRBV28
d_gene: TRBD1
CDR3aa: ASSGQGALGYGYT

j_gene: TRBJ1-2
abundance: few
v_gene: TRBV28
d_gene: -
CDR3aa: ASRGGYYGYT

j_gene: TRBJ2-7
abundance: -
v_gene: TRBV2
d_gene: -
CDR3aa: ASSSDREIYEQY

j_gene: TRBJ1-1
abundance: -
v_gene: TRBV10-3
d_gene: -
CDR3aa: AIKPQGDVNTEAF

j_gene: TRBJ2-3
abundance: -
v_gene: TRBV7-3
d_gene: TRBD2
CDR3aa: ASSLNSASGAPDTQY

j_gene: TRBJ2-7
abundance: few
v_gene: TRBV14
d_gene: TRBD2
CDR3aa: ASSQIAGGGVEQY

j_gene: TRBJ2-1
abundance: -
v_gene: TRBV27
d_gene: TRBD2
CDR3aa: ATNSGRELIFYNEQF

j_gene: TRBJ1-2
abundance: -
v_gene: TRBV6-5
d_gene: -
CDR3aa: ASSSPTGLHGYT

j_gene: TRBJ2-7
abundance: -
v_gene: TRBV7-9
d_gene: TRBD1
CDR3aa: ASNRRDRGYEQY

j_gene: TRBJ1-3
abundance: -
v_gene: TRBV28
d_gene: -
CDR3aa: ASRGHPLSSGNTIY

j_gene: TRBJ2-3
abundance: -
v_gene: TRBV7-3
d_gene: TRBD2
CDR3aa: ASSPTSGNTDTQY

j_gene: TRBJ1-2
abundance: -
v_gene: TRBV27
d_gene: TRBD1
CDR3aa: ASTANDRGAKGGYT

j_gene: TRBJ2-1
abundance: -
v_gene: TRBV10-3
d_gene: -
CDR3aa: AISAVWAAEQF

j_gene: TRBJ2-1
abundance: -
v_gene: TRBV4-2
d_gene: -
CDR3aa: ASSQVDRGEAGGPYNEQF

j_gene: TRBJ1-2
abundance: -
v_gene: TRBV4-2
d_gene: -
CDR3aa: ASSQDGVYGYT

j_gene: TRBJ2-1
abundance: -
v_gene: TRBV12-5
d_gene: -
CDR3aa: ASGHRVDEQF

j_gene: TRBJ1-1
abundance: few
v_gene: TRBV29-1
d_gene: -
CDR3aa: SVESGTEAF

j_gene: TRBJ1-1
abundance: -
v_gene: TRBV5-1
d_gene: TRBD1
CDR3aa: ASTGGNTEAF

j_gene: TRBJ2-1
abundance: -
v_gene: TRBV4-1
d_gene: TRBD2
CDR3aa: ASSQGLADNEQF

j_gene: TRBJ2-1
abundance: once
v_gene: TRBV6-5
d_gene: -
CDR3aa: ASSQANNEQF

j_gene: TRBJ2-3
abundance: -
v_gene: TRBV7-9
d_gene: TRBD2
CDR3aa: ASSLPSSGSWFADTQY